This passage covers 25 T cell receptor beta chains from one sample sequenced in a study of beta chain features in type 1 diabetes. The sequenced template was cDNA made from the entire isolated RNA. The table came from immunoSEQ multiplex PCR; TCRdb's copy has only in-frame clones and leaves some out. The table has approximately 330,000 clones, 11% seen once. Sequencing was done on a sample of naive CD4+ T cells from blood. These receptors all come from a woman aged 30 to 39 in good health.

This chain links TRBV18 with TRBJ1-1; a weak D match, TRBD1 (6 bases). Between the trimmed V and J ends, which lost 6 bases and 5 bases, there was a span of 16 bases. Germline V lookup: CDR1 KGHSH, CDR2 LQKENI. There are 14 residues in the CDR3. CDR3 DNA sequence: TGTGCCAGCTCGCTTAGGAGAGGGGGAACTGAAGCTTTCTTT. Amino acid sequence: CASSLRRGGTEAFF.

The chain links TRBV14 to TRBJ1-1, with 9 bases fitting TRBD1. This CDR3 has 16 amino acids. J was trimmed by 1 base and V by 6 bases; bases with no gene match: 9. Germline V gene data show CDR1 as SGHDN and CDR2 as FVKESK. CDR3 in amino acids: CASRPTGGPANTEAFF. CDR3 sequence (DNA): TGTGCCAGCAGGCCTACAGGGGGCCCGGCGAACACTGAAGCTTTCTTT.

This clone was detected only a few times. CDR3 sequence (DNA): TGCGCCAGCAGGTCCGGGACAGGGGACACCGGGGAGCTGTTTTTT. Protein sequence: CASRSGTGDTGELFF. The gene calls are TRBV5-1 and TRBJ2-2; 10 bases are a match to TRBD1. Unmatched junction bases numbered 4, after V lost 5 bases and J lost 3 bases. CDR3 length equals 15 residues. Germline CDR1 and CDR2: SGHRS and YFSETQ. Together with reference TRBV5-1 and TRBJ2-2, the CDR3 gives the full variable domain: KAGVTQTPRYLIKTRGQQVTLSCSPISGHRSVSWYQQTPGQGLQFLFEYFSETQRNKGNFPGRFSGRQFSNSRSEMNVSTLELGDSALYLCASRSGTGDTGELFFGEGSRLTVL.

This clone was picked up a small number of times. This chain links TRBV4-2 with TRBJ2-3, with 9 bases lining up with TRBD2. The CDR3 consists of 17 residues. After removal of 3 bases from V and 5 bases from J, the junction contained 12 bases not matched to a gene. Germline-derived CDR1 and CDR2 are LGHNA and YNFKEQ. CDR3 amino acids: CASSQGPISGRLDTQYF. CDR3 nucleotides: TGTGCCAGCAGCCAGGGGCCTATTAGCGGGAGATTAGATACGCAGTATTTT.

The rearrangement joins TRBV27 to TRBJ2-1; 7 positions match TRBD1. This CDR3 spans 14 amino acids. J was trimmed by 7 bases and V by 4 bases; bases with no gene match: 7. CDR1 MNHEY and CDR2 SMNVEV come from the germline V gene (reference sequence). The chain's CDR3 is CASSSETGRNEQFF. CDR3 nucleotides: TGTGCCAGCAGTTCCGAGACAGGGAGAAATGAGCAGTTCTTC.

This clone was recorded a few times. This rearrangement joins TRBV30 to TRBJ1-5; D unclear. The CDR3 totals 13 residues. Trimming cost V 3 bases and J 1 base, with 7 bases left between them. The germline V gene has CDR1 GTSNPN and CDR2 SVGIG (reference sequence). The CDR3 loop reads CAWSHSSNQPQHF. The CDR3 coding sequence is TGTGCCTGGAGCCACTCGAGCAATCAGCCCCAGCATTTT.

In this sample, this clone turned up a few times. This chain links TRBV9 with TRBJ2-1; TRBD2 aligns across 13 bases. The CDR3 spans 16 residues. Germline V gene sequence: CDR1 SGDLS, CDR2 YYNGEE. Trimming cost V 0 bases and J 7 bases; bases outside gene matches: 4. CDR3 protein: CASSVGLAGGVNEQFF. The CDR3 nucleotides read TGTGCCAGCAGCGTAGGACTAGCGGGAGGAGTGAATGAGCAGTTCTTC.

The chain carries TRBV2 and TRBJ2-7; tentatively, D is TRBD1 (6 bases). Germline V gene sequence: CDR1 SNHLY, CDR2 FYNNEI. The CDR3 runs 13 residues. With 7 bases removed from V and 7 bases from J, the gap between germline ends came to 17 bases. The CDR3 protein is CASTRGGSREQYF. CDR3 DNA sequence: TGTGCCAGCACCAGGGGCGGTAGTAGGGAGCAGTACTTC.

This clone was found a few times. The chain joins TRBV10-3 to TRBJ2-2; perhaps TRBD2 as D (6 bases). The germline V and J ends were trimmed by 7 bases and 7 bases, with 22 bases remaining between them. Germline V gene sequence: CDR1 ENHRY, CDR2 SYGVKD. This CDR3 has 16 residues. The CDR3 coding sequence is TGTGCCATCACCCAACCGGAGGGGCCCCTGGGCGGGGAGCTGTTTTTT. Its translation is CAITQPEGPLGGELFF.

This clone has more than one count but fewer than ten. The gene calls are TRBV13 and TRBJ2-1; the D gene is possibly TRBD2 (5 bases). The V gene lost 1 base and the J gene lost 0 bases, with 7 bases spanning the gap. Germline lookup yields CDR1 PRHDT and CDR2 FYEKMQ (reference sequence). The CDR3 covers 15 residues. CDR3 bases: TGTGCCAGCAGCTTAGAGCGGTCCTCCTACAATGAGCAGTTCTTC. Protein sequence: CASSLERSSYNEQFF. Full variable domain (rest looked up from reference TRBV13 and TRBJ2-1): AAGVIQSPRHLIKEKRETATLKCYPIPRHDTVYWYQQGPGQDPQFLISFYEKMQSDKGSIPDRFSAQQFSDYHSELNMSSLELGDSALYFCASSLERSSYNEQFFGPGTRLTVL.

In regard to this clone: One junction end does not reproduce the germline sequence, and a read error may be involved. The V call is TRBV7-7, the J call TRBJ2-5; tentatively, D is TRBD2 (6 bases). Germline V lookup: CDR1 SSHAT, CDR2 FNYEAQ (reference sequence). The length of the CDR3 is 15 residues. The CDR3 DNA sequence: TGTGCTAGCAGCTTACTCGGGAGTGGTCGAGAGACCCAGTACTTC. It codes for CASSLLGSGRETQYF.

This clone was recorded a few times. The chain links TRBV4-3 to TRBJ1-5; TRBD1 aligns across 11 bases. This CDR3 has 17 amino acids. Germline V gene sequence: CDR1 LGHNA, CDR2 YSLEER. The J segment lost 3 bases and the V segment lost 1 base, leaving 5 bases of the junction unmatched. The CDR3 DNA reads TGCGCCAGCAGCCAAGGTTGGACAGGGGGCATCAATCAGCCCCAGCATTTT. It codes for CASSQGWTGGINQPQHF.

This clone was seen a handful of times. J is TRBJ2-3 and V is TRBV29-1; 11 bases map to TRBD2. V shed 8 bases, J shed 2 bases, and the junction held 12 bases outside the gene matches. Germline values: CDR1 SQVTM, CDR2 ANQGSEA. The CDR3 sequence is 16 residues long. CDR3 protein: CSTAHLAGGITDTQYF. The CDR3 bases are TGCAGCACCGCCCATCTAGCGGGAGGTATCACAGATACGCAGTATTTT.

V gene TRBV27 combines with J gene TRBJ1-1, with D possibly being TRBD1 (5 bases). Looked up from germline, CDR1 is MNHEY and CDR2 is SMNVEV (reference sequence). V dropped 2 bases and J dropped 0 bases, with 10 bases sitting between them. The CDR3 length is 15 residues. CDR3 in amino acids: CASSLQGTMNTEAFF. The CDR3 bases are TGTGCCAGCAGTTTACAGGGAACGATGAACACTGAAGCTTTCTTT.

The chain has TRBV10-3 and TRBJ2-7, with 11 nucleotides matching TRBD1. The CDR3 runs 16 residues. J lost 9 bases, V lost 3 bases, and 13 bases had no gene match. The germline V gene has CDR1 ENHRY and CDR2 SYGVKD. Here the CDR3 reads CAISDLTTGTGGRQYF. The DNA for the CDR3 is TGTGCCATCAGTGACCTGACTACCGGGACAGGGGGAAGGCAGTACTTC.

The V and J genes are TRBV7-9 and TRBJ2-2; the match to TRBD1 covers 9 bases. The CDR3 covers 15 residues. CDR1 is SEHNR and CDR2 is FQNEAQ in the germline V gene (reference sequence). The V and J ends lost 4 bases and 5 bases, in that order; junction bases with no gene match: 5. CDR3 loop: CASSWTGVTTGELFF. The CDR3 nucleotides are TGTGCCAGCAGCTGGACAGGGGTAACAACCGGGGAGCTGTTTTTT. The complete variable domain, with remaining parts taken from reference TRBV7-9 and TRBJ2-2, reads DTGVSQNPRHKITKRGQNVTFRCDPISEHNRLYWYRQTLGQGPEFLTYFQNEAQLEKSRLLSDRFSAERPKGSFSTLEIQRTEQGDSAMYLCASSWTGVTTGELFFGEGSRLTVL.

The rearrangement links TRBV18 to TRBJ1-5; 9 bases agree with TRBD1. The length of the CDR3 is 14 residues. V was clipped by 3 bases and J by 6 bases; unmatched bases: 3. The germline gives CDR1 KGHSH, CDR2 LQKENI. The CDR3 sequence: CASSPGQGLQPQHF. CDR3 DNA sequence: TGTGCCAGCTCACCGGGACAGGGTCTTCAGCCCCAGCATTTT.

This clone was seen a few times. The chain employs TRBV4-3 and TRBJ2-7; TRBD2 is a possible D gene (6 bases). The ends were cut back, 3 bases at V and 2 bases at J, with 14 bases in the middle. Germline V CDR1 and CDR2: LGHNA, YSLEER. The length of the CDR3 is 15 residues. CDR3 sequence (DNA): TGCGCCAGCAGCCAGGTCCTAGCGCCCGCCTACGAGCAGTACTTC. Translated: CASSQVLAPAYEQYF.

The rearrangement uses TRBV19 and TRBJ2-1; D is undetermined. V was clipped by 4 bases and J by 2 bases, with 9 bases between them. The CDR3 extends over 14 amino acids. Per the germline V gene, CDR1 is LNHDA and CDR2 is SQIVND (reference sequence). CDR3 region: CASSKARTYNEQFF. The CDR3 DNA reads as TGTGCCAGTAGTAAGGCTAGGACCTACAATGAGCAGTTCTTC. Together with reference TRBV19 and TRBJ2-1, the CDR3 gives the full variable domain: DGGITQSPKYLFRKEGQNVTLSCEQNLNHDAMYWYRQDPGQGLRLIYYSQIVNDFQKGDIAEGYSVSREKKESFPLTVTSAQKNPTAFYLCASSKARTYNEQFFGPGTRLTVL.

This clone was recorded a few times. The same CDR3 also results from other DNA sequences found in this sample. The CDR3 loop is CASSSGQGRETQYF. The CDR3 DNA is TGTGCCAGCAGTTCCGGGCAGGGTCGAGAGACCCAGTACTTC. The V call is TRBV28, the J call TRBJ2-5; possibly TRBD1 for D (5 bases). The germline V gene has CDR1 MDHEN and CDR2 SYDVKM. CDR3 length: 14 residues. The V gene lost 4 bases and the J gene lost 4 bases, with 13 bases spanning the gap.

This chain connects TRBV19 to TRBJ2-1; TRBD2 aligns across 9 bases. This CDR3 has 13 residues. After removal of 4 bases from V and 5 bases from J, the junction contained 0 bases not matched to a gene. Germline assignment: CDR1 LNHDA and CDR2 SQIVND (reference sequence). Here the CDR3 DNA reads TGTGCCAGTAGTAGACTAGCGGACAATGAGCAGTTCTTC. The encoded protein is CASSRLADNEQFF. The full variable domain, completed using reference TRBV19 and TRBJ2-1, is DGGITQSPKYLFRKEGQNVTLSCEQNLNHDAMYWYRQDPGQGLRLIYYSQIVNDFQKGDIAEGYSVSREKKESFPLTVTSAQKNPTAFYLCASSRLADNEQFFGPGTRLTVL.

This clone has more than one count but fewer than ten. The rearrangement uses TRBV7-9 and TRBJ1-5; possibly TRBD1 for D (6 bases). The CDR3 runs 13 residues. The germline gives CDR1 SEHNR, CDR2 FQNEAQ (reference sequence). The ends were cut back, 4 bases at V and 4 bases at J, with 8 bases in the middle. CDR3 sequence reads: CASSWGQNQPQHF. The DNA for the CDR3 is TGTGCCAGCAGCTGGGGACAAAATCAGCCCCAGCATTTT.

There are a few counts of this clone. The chain employs TRBV7-2 and TRBJ2-7; perhaps TRBD2 as D (5 bases). Germline V gives CDR1 SGHTA, CDR2 FQGNSA. The ends were cut back, 5 bases at V and 2 bases at J, with 19 bases in the middle. This CDR3 is 16 amino acids long. The CDR3 reads CASSPTRATGTYEQYF. The CDR3 DNA reads TGTGCCAGCAGCCCCACAAGAGCTACGGGAACCTACGAGCAGTACTTC.

This clone has just a few counts. This chain joins TRBV7-2 and TRBJ2-2; D might be TRBD2 (6 bases). This CDR3 has 16 residues. The V end was cut by 0 bases, the J end by 2 bases, with 10 bases between. The germline gives CDR1 SGHTA, CDR2 FQGNSA. CDR3 in amino acids: CASSLAGTGNTGELFF. The CDR3 DNA follows: TGTGCCAGCAGCTTAGCTGGGACTGGAAACACCGGGGAGCTGTTTTTT.

V is TRBV6-5 and J is TRBJ2-5, with D possibly matching TRBD2 (5 bases). Trimming cost V 0 bases and J 4 bases, with 12 bases left between them. The CDR3 totals 15 residues. The germline gives CDR1 MNHEY, CDR2 SVGAGI. CDR3 in amino acids: CASSYSNGMVETQYF. The CDR3 DNA sequence: TGTGCCAGCAGTTACTCGAACGGGATGGTAGAGACCCAGTACTTC.